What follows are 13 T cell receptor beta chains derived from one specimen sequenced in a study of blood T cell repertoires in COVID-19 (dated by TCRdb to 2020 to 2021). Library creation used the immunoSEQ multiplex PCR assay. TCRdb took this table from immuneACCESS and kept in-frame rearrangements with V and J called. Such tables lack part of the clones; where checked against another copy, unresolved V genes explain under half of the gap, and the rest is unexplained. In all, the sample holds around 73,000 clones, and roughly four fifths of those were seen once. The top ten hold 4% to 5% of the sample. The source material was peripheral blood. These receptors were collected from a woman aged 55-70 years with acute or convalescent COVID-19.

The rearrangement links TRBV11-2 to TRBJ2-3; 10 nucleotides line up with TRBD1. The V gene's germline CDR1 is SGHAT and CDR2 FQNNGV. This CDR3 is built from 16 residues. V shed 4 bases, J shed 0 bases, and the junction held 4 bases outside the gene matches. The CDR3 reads CASSSGTGASTDTQYF. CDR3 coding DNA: TGTGCCAGCAGCTCCGGGACAGGGGCTAGCACAGATACGCAGTATTTT. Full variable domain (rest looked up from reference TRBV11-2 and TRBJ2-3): EAGVAQSPRYKIIEKRQSVAFWCNPISGHATLYWYQQILGQGPKLLIQFQNNGVVDDSQLPKDRFSAERLKGVDSTLKIQPAKLEDSAVYLCASSSGTGASTDTQYFGPGTRLTVL.

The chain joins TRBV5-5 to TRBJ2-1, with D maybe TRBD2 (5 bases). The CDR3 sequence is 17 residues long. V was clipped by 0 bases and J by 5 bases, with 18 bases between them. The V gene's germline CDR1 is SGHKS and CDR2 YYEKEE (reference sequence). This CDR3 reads CASSLVASTAINNEQFF. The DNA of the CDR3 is TGTGCCAGCAGCTTGGTGGCTAGCACCGCGATAAACAATGAGCAGTTCTTC.

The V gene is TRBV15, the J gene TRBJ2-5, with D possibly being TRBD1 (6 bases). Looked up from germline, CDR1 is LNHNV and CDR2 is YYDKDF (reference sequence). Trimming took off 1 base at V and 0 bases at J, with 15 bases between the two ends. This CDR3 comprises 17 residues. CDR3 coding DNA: TGTGCCACCAGCAGAGGGGTGGGGGCTCTGTACCAAGAGACCCAGTACTTC. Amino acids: CATSRGVGALYQETQYF.

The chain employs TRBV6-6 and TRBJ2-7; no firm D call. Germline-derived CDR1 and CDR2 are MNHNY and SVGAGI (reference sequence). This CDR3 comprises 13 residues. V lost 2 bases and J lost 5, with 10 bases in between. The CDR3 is CASSYRANNEQYF. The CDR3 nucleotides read TGTGCCAGCAGTTACCGCGCGAATAACGAGCAGTACTTC.

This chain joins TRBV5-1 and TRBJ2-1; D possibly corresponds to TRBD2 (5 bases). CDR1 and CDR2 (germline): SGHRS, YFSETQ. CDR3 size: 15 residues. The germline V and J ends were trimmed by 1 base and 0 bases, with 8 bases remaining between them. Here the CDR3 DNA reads TGCGCCAGCAGCTTGTCGGGGTCCTCCTACAATGAGCAGTTCTTC. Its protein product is CASSLSGSSYNEQFF.

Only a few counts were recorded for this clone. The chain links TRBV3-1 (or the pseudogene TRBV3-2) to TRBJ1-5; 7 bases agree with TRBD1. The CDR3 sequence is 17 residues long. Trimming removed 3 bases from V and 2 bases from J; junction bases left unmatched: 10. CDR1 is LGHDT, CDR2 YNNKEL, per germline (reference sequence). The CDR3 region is CASSQTTGKVGNQPQHF. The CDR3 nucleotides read TGTGCCAGCAGCCAGACGACAGGGAAAGTCGGCAATCAGCCCCAGCATTTT.

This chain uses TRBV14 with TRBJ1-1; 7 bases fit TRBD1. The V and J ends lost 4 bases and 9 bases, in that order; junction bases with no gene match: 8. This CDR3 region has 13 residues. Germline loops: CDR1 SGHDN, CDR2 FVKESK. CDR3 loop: CASSPGTVGQAFF. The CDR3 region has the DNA TGTGCCAGCAGCCCCGGGACAGTGGGACAAGCTTTCTTT.

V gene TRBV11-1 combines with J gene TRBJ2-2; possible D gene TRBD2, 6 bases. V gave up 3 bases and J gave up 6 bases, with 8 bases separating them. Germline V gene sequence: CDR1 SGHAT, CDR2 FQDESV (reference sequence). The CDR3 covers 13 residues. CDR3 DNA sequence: TGTGCCAGCAGCTTCGGGAGTTCCGGGGAGCTGTTTTTT. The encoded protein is CASSFGSSGELFF.

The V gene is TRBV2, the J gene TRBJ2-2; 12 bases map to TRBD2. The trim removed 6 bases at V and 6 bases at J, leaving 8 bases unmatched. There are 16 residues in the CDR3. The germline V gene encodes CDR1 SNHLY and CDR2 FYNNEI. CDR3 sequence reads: CASRLLAGGSSGELFF. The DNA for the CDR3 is TGTGCCAGCAGGCTACTAGCGGGGGGTTCCTCCGGGGAGCTGTTTTTT.

This CDR3 reads CASSQQTGYSPLHF. CDR3 nucleotide sequence: TGTGCCAGCAGCCAACAAACGGGGTATTCACCCCTCCACTTT. The chain employs TRBV3-1 (or the pseudogene TRBV3-2) and TRBJ1-6; D call uncertain. V was clipped by 2 bases and J by 8 bases, with 10 bases between them. This CDR3 has 14 amino acids. Germline V gene sequence: CDR1 LGHDT, CDR2 YNNKEL (reference sequence).

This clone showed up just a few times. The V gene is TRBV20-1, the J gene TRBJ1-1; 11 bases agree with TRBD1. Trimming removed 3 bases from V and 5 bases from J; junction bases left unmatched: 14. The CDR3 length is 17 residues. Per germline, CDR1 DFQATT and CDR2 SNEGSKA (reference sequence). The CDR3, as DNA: TGCAGTGCTAGTTTTTTGGGACAGGGGGGCGTGGGGACTGAAGCTTTCTTT. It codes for CSASFLGQGGVGTEAFF.

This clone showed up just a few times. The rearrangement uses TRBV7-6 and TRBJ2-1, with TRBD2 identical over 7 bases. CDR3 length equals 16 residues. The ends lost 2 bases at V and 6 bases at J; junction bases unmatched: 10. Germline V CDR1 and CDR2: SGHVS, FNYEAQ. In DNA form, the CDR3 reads TGTGCCAGCAGCTTAATGGGTGGGAGGGCCCTCAATGAGCAGTTCTTC. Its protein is CASSLMGGRALNEQFF.

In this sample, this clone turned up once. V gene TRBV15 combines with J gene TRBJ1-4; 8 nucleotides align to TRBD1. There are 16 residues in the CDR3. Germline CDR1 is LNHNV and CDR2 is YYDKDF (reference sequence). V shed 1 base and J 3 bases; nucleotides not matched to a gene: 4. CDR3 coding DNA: TGTGCCACCAGCAGAGCCAACAGGGGGGCTAATGAAAAACTGTTTTTT. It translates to CATSRANRGANEKLFF.